The 24 T cell receptor beta chains presented below share a single source sample, sequenced in a study of CD8+ T cells in alopecia areata. RNA, once extracted, was reverse transcribed into cDNA for use as the sequencing template. Method: immunoSEQ multiplex PCR; TCRdb's copy keeps in-frame clones and lacks some. The sample records about 200,000 clones, 56% being singletons. Sequences were obtained from CD8+ T cells sorted from blood. These receptors all stem from a human donor in good health.

J is TRBJ1-1 and V is TRBV29-1; D is unresolved. Germline V gene data show CDR1 as SQVTM and CDR2 as ANQGSEA. The CDR3 covers 12 residues. V gave up 7 bases and J gave up 4 bases, with 13 bases separating them. The CDR3 coding sequence is TGCAGCGCCCCAGGAGCCTCCACTGAAGCTTTCTTT. Residues: CSAPGASTEAFF.

This chain joins TRBV6-1 and TRBJ2-5, with 8 bases identical to TRBD2. Germline trimming cut 5 bases from V and 4 bases from J; bases unmatched to any gene: 6. Germline lookup yields CDR1 MNHNS and CDR2 SASEGT. This CDR3 comprises 14 residues. The CDR3, as DNA: TGTGCCAGCAGTTGGGGACTAGAAGGAGAGACCCAGTACTTC. Amino acid sequence: CASSWGLEGETQYF.

The chain couples TRBV4-1 to TRBJ1-1, with 10 bases identical to TRBD1. Germline CDR1 reads MGHRA; CDR2 reads YSYEKL. V shed 4 bases and J 4 bases; nucleotides not matched to a gene: 6. This CDR3 is 15 amino acids long. In DNA, the CDR3 is TGCGCCAGCAGCCCGACCGGGGACAGGGGCACTGAAGCTTTCTTT. Protein product: CASSPTGDRGTEAFF.

The rearrangement joins TRBV27 to TRBJ1-1; 7 bases are shared with TRBD1. The germline CDR1 and CDR2 sequences are MNHEY and SMNVEV (reference sequence). V dropped 3 bases and J dropped 3; count of bases not matched to a gene: 10. This CDR3 has 16 residues. CDR3 nucleotide sequence: TGTGCCAGCAGTTTGGCGAGGACAGGAAGATACACTGAAGCTTTCTTT. Translation: CASSLARTGRYTEAFF.

The genes are TRBV4-1 and TRBJ2-5, with 12 positions matching TRBD2. V lost 4 bases to trimming and J lost 1 base; unmatched junction nucleotides: 10. Germline V gives CDR1 MGHRA, CDR2 YSYEKL. The CDR3 totals 18 residues. CDR3 DNA: TGCGCCAGCAGCCTCCCCGAGACTAGCGGGGGTTTCCAAGAGACCCAGTACTTC. Protein product: CASSLPETSGGFQETQYF.

The V call is TRBV7-7, the J call TRBJ2-7; 8 nucleotides align to TRBD1. Trimming cost V 6 bases and J 2 bases; bases outside gene matches: 6. Germline V lookup: CDR1 SSHAT, CDR2 FNYEAQ (reference sequence). CDR3 length equals 14 residues. The CDR3 DNA follows: TGTGCCAGCAGTATCGGACAGGGTACCTACGAGCAGTACTTC. This gives the protein CASSIGQGTYEQYF.

This clone was detected a few times. V is TRBV5-1 and J is TRBJ2-7; 9 nucleotides line up with TRBD1. The CDR3 runs to 14 residues. Germline V gives CDR1 SGHRS, CDR2 YFSETQ. Trimming cost V 6 bases and J 3 bases; bases outside gene matches: 7. Here the CDR3 DNA reads TGCGCCAGCAATCCGGGGACAGGGCACTACGAGCAGTACTTC. Translation gives CASNPGTGHYEQYF. Variable domain in full (rest from reference TRBV5-1 and TRBJ2-7): KAGVTQTPRYLIKTRGQQVTLSCSPISGHRSVSWYQQTPGQGLQFLFEYFSETQRNKGNFPGRFSGRQFSNSRSEMNVSTLELGDSALYLCASNPGTGHYEQYFGPGTRLTVT.

Only a few counts were recorded for this clone. The chain is built from TRBV7-9 and TRBJ1-5; 8 bases align to TRBD1. Unmatched junction bases numbered 16, after V lost 5 bases and J lost 7 bases. Germline CDR1 SEHNR, CDR2 FQNEAQ (reference sequence). The CDR3 extends over 17 amino acids. In DNA, the CDR3 is TGTGCCAGCAGCGACCGTTCTAGCGGACAGGGCGGCCAGCCCCAGCATTTT. It encodes CASSDRSSGQGGQPQHF. Based on the CDR3 plus reference TRBV7-9 and TRBJ1-5, the full variable domain is DTGVSQNPRHKITKRGQNVTFRCDPISEHNRLYWYRQTLGQGPEFLTYFQNEAQLEKSRLLSDRFSAERPKGSFSTLEIQRTEQGDSAMYLCASSDRSSGQGGQPQHFGDGTRLSIL.

This clone occurred a few times. The rearrangement uses TRBV29-1 and TRBJ2-5; a weak D match, TRBD2 (7 bases). Trimming pared 3 bases from V and 2 bases from J, leaving 16 bases between. This CDR3 spans 15 amino acids. The germline gives CDR1 SQVTM, CDR2 ANQGSEA. The CDR3 loop reads CSVEGGRGVQETQYF. The CDR3 nucleotides read TGCAGCGTTGAGGGAGGGAGGGGGGTACAAGAGACCCAGTACTTC.

This clone showed up just a few times. The same CDR3 also results from other DNA sequences found in this sample. The chain employs TRBV29-1 and TRBJ2-2; D not certain. The length of the CDR3 is 10 residues. Trimming took off 6 bases at V and 4 bases at J, with 3 bases between the two ends. CDR1 SQVTM and CDR2 ANQGSEA come from the germline V gene. The CDR3 loop is CSVLTGELFF. Written as DNA, the CDR3 is TGCAGCGTACTCACCGGGGAGCTGTTTTTT.

The sample holds a few counts of this clone. This sample includes further DNA sequences coding for the same CDR3. This chain uses TRBV10-3 with TRBJ1-2; D unresolved. The length of the CDR3 is 13 residues. The V gene's germline CDR1 is ENHRY and CDR2 SYGVKD. Trimming cost V 0 bases and J 4 bases, with 6 bases left between them. The chain's CDR3 is CAISESAGYGYTF. The CDR3 region has the DNA TGTGCCATCAGTGAGTCAGCTGGCTATGGCTACACCTTC.

The J gene is TRBJ2-3, the V gene TRBV9; TRBD2 might be the D (5 bases). There are 12 residues in the CDR3. Germline values: CDR1 SGDLS, CDR2 YYNGEE. V was clipped by 3 bases and J by 4 bases, with 6 bases between them. The CDR3, as DNA: TGTGCCAGCAGCGGGCGGGCAGATACGCAGTATTTT. It encodes CASSGRADTQYF.

As for this clone: This CDR3 is also generated by other DNA sequences in the sample. The J gene is TRBJ2-7, the V gene TRBV4-1; D remains unclear. Germline assignment: CDR1 MGHRA and CDR2 YSYEKL. Trimming removed 0 bases from V and 2 bases from J, with 11 bases in between. The CDR3 length is 15 residues. The CDR3 loop reads CASSQDRAEPYEQYF. As DNA, the CDR3 is TGCGCCAGCAGCCAAGATCGGGCCGAGCCCTACGAGCAGTACTTC.

The V call is TRBV2, the J call TRBJ1-4; D remains ambiguous. The germline CDR1 and CDR2 sequences are SNHLY and FYNNEI. This CDR3 is 14 amino acids long. Trimming left V 2 bases short and J 8 bases short, with 12 bases between. DNA of the CDR3: TGTGCCAGCAGTGAAACGGGAAGGAAGGAAAAACTGTTTTTT. Amino acid sequence: CASSETGRKEKLFF.

The CDR3, as DNA: TGTGCCACCGGCCCCGGGTCCTACGAGCAGTACTTC. It yields the protein CATGPGSYEQYF. The chain carries TRBV6-5 and TRBJ2-7; no definite D call. Trimming removed 10 bases from V and 1 base from J, with 11 bases in between. The CDR3 spans 12 residues. From germline, CDR1 is MNHEY and CDR2 SVGAGI.

The chain links TRBV29-1 to TRBJ2-2, with D perhaps matching TRBD2 (6 bases). CDR1 is SQVTM and CDR2 is ANQGSEA in the germline V gene. The CDR3 has 15 amino acids. V dropped 0 bases and J dropped 4 bases, with 12 bases sitting between them. Written as DNA, the CDR3 is TGCAGCGTTGAAGAACCGCGGGGAATCACCGGGGAGCTGTTTTTT. This encodes CSVEEPRGITGELFF.

The sample holds one count of this clone. This chain connects TRBV6-5 to TRBJ1-2; TRBD1 might be the D (5 bases). The germline gives CDR1 MNHEY, CDR2 SVGAGI. CDR3 length: 15 residues. V lost 4 bases and J lost 1, with 13 bases in between. CDR3 protein: CASSLGLRGNYGYTF. The CDR3 DNA reads TGTGCCAGCAGTTTGGGGCTTCGGGGTAACTATGGCTACACCTTC.

The V call is TRBV18, the J call TRBJ2-3, with TRBD1 identical over 8 bases. Germline trimming cut 4 bases from V and 4 bases from J; bases unmatched to any gene: 4. The germline V gene encodes CDR1 KGHSH and CDR2 LQKENI. The CDR3 length is 14 residues. The CDR3 loop is CASSRQDRADTQYF. The CDR3, as DNA: TGTGCCAGCTCACGTCAGGACAGGGCAGATACGCAGTATTTT.

The rearrangement links TRBV27 to TRBJ2-6; possibly TRBD2 for D (6 bases). This CDR3 is 15 amino acids long. Per germline, CDR1 MNHEY and CDR2 SMNVEV (reference sequence). Trimming took 2 bases from V and 4 from J, leaving 9 bases between them. CDR3 sequence (DNA): TGTGCCAGCAGTTTAGGAGGGGCCGGGGCCAACGTCCTGACTTTC. Protein product: CASSLGGAGANVLTF.

With respect to this clone: At one end the junction does not follow the germline gene, possibly because of a read error. The V gene is TRBV2, the J gene TRBJ1-6; D is unresolved. Germline-derived CDR1 and CDR2 are SNHLY and FYNNEI. The CDR3 is 9 amino acids. The CDR3 loop is CASSEGFAF. CDR3 nucleotides: TGTGCCAGCAGTGAAGGCTTTGCATTT.

There are a few counts of this clone. The chain carries TRBV6-5 and TRBJ2-5; 10 positions agree with TRBD1. This CDR3 has 15 residues. Germline CDR1 and CDR2: MNHEY and SVGAGI. Trimming took 2 bases from V and 5 from J; bases not matched to a gene: 5. The CDR3 bases are TGTGCCAGCAGTTACCGGGACAGGGGTACGGAGACCCAGTACTTC. Translated: CASSYRDRGTETQYF.

The J gene is TRBJ2-2, the V gene TRBV29-1; the D call may be TRBD1 or TRBD2 (6 bases each). CDR1 and CDR2 from the germline V gene are SQVTM and ANQGSEA. Trimming took 3 bases from V and 7 from J, leaving 18 bases between them. There are 15 residues in the CDR3. The CDR3 DNA is TGCAGCGTTGAGGGGGGCCCCGCTGGACTCGGGGAGCTGTTTTTT. Translating it yields CSVEGGPAGLGELFF.

This chain joins TRBV14 and TRBJ1-1; D unresolved. Germline V lookup: CDR1 SGHDN, CDR2 FVKESK. Trimming shortened V by 5 bases and J by 2 bases, and 12 bases separated the two germline ends. The CDR3 sequence is 14 residues long. DNA for the CDR3: TGTGCCAGCAGCTCAATAAAGGCTAACACTGAAGCTTTCTTT. Protein: CASSSIKANTEAFF. The whole variable domain, remainder taken from reference TRBV14 and TRBJ1-1, is EAGVTQFPSHSVIEKGQTVTLRCDPISGHDNLYWYRRVMGKEIKFLLHFVKESKQDESGMPNNRFLAERTGGTYSTLKVQPAELEDSGVYFCASSSIKANTEAFFGQGTRLTVV.

The chain joins TRBV29-1 to TRBJ2-5; maybe TRBD2 (6 bases). CDR3 length: 15 amino acids. The germline V gene encodes CDR1 SQVTM and CDR2 ANQGSEA. V dropped 0 bases and J dropped 4 bases, with 15 bases sitting between them. This CDR3 is CSVEESWGGTETQYF. The CDR3 coding sequence is TGCAGCGTTGAAGAATCTTGGGGAGGCACAGAGACCCAGTACTTC.